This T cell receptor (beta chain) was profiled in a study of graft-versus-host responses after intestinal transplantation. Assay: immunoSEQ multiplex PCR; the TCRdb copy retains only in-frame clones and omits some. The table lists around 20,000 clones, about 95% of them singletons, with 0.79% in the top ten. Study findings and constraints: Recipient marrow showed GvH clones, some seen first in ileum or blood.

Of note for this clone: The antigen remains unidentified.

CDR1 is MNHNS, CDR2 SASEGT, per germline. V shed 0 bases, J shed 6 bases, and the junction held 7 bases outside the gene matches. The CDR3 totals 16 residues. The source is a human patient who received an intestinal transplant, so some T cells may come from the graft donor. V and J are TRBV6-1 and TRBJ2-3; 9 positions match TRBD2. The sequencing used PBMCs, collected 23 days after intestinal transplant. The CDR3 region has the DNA TGTGCCAGCAGTGAAGCTAGCGGGAGATTCTCGGATACGCAGTATTTT. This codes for CASSEASGRFSDTQYF.